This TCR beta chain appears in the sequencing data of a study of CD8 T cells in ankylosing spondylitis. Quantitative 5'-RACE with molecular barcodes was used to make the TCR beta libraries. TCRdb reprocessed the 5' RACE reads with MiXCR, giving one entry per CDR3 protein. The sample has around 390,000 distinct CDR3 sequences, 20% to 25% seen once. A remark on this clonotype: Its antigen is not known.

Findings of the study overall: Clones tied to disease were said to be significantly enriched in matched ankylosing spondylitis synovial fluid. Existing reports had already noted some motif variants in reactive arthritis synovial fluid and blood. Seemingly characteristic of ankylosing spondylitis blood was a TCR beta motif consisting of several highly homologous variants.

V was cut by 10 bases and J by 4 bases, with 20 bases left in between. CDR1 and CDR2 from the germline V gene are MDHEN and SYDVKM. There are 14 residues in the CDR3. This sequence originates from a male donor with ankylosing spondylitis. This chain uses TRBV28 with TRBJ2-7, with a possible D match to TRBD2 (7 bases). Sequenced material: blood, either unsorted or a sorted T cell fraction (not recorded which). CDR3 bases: TGTGCCACCTGCGGGGGACATAATCCTTACGAGCAGTACTTC. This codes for CATCGGHNPYEQYF.